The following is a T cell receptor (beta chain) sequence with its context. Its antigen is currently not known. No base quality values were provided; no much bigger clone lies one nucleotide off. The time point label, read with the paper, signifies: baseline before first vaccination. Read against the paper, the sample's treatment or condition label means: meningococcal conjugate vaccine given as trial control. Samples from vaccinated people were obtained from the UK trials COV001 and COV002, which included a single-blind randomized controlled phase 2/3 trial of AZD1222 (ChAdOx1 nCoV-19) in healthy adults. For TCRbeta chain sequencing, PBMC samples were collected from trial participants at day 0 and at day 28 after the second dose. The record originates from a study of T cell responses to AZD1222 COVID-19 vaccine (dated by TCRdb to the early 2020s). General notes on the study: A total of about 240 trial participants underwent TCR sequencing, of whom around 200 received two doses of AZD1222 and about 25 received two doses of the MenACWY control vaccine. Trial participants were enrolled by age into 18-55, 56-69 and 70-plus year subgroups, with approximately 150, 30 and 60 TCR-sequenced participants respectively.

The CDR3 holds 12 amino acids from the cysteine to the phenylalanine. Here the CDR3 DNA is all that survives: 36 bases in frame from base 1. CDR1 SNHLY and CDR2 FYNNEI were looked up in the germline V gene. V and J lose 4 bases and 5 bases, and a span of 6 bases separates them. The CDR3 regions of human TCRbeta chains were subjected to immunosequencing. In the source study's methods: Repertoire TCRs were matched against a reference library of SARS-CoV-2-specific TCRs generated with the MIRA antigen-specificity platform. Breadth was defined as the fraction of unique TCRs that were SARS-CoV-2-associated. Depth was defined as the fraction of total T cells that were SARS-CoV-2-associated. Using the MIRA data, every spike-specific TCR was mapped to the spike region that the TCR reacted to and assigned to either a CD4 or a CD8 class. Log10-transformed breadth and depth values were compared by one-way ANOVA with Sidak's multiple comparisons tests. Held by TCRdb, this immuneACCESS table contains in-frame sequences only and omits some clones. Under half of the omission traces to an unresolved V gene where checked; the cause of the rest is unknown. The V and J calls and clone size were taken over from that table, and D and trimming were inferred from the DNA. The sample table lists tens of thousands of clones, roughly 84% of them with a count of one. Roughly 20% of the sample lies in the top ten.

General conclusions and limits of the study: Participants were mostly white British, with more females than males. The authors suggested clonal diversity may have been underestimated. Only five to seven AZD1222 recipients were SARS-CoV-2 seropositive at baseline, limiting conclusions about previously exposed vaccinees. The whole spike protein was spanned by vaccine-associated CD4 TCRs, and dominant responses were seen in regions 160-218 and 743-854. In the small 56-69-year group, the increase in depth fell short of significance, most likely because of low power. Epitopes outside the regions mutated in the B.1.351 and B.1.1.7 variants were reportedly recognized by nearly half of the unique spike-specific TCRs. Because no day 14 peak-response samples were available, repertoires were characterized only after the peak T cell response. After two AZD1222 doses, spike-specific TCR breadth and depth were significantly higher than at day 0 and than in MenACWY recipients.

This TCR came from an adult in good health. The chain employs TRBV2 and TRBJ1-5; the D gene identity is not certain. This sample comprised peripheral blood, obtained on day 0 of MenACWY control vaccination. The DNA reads TGTGCCAGCAGTGGGACGGATCAGCCCCAGCATTTT. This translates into CASSGTDQPQHF.